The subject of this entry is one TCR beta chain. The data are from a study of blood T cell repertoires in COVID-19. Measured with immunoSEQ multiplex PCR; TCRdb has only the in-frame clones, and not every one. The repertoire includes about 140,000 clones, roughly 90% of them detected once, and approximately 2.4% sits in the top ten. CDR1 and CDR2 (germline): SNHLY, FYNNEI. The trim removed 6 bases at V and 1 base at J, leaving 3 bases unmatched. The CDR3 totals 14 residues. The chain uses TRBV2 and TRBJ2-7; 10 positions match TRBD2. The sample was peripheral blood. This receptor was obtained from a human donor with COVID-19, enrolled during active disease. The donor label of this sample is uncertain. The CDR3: CASRRTSGSYEQYF. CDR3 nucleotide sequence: TGTGCCAGCAGGAGGACTAGCGGTTCCTACGAGCAGTACTTC.